The clone carrying this TCR beta chain was seen only once. The CDR3 is 15 residues long. V was clipped by 0 bases and J by 7 bases; unmatched bases: 8. Germline V lookup: CDR1 LGHNA, CDR2 YNFKEQ. The table came from immunoSEQ multiplex PCR; TCRdb's copy has only in-frame clones and leaves some out. The profile shows 50,000 to 55,000 clones, approximately 75% of them singletons. The entry originates in a study of OX40 agonist ivuxolimab in advanced cancers. Sequencing was performed on CD4+ or CD8+ T cells sorted from blood, taken in a trial of the OX40 agonist ivuxolimab. This TCR came from an adult with an advanced solid tumor such as melanoma, head and neck, liver or kidney cancer. This sequence joins TRBV4-2 and TRBJ2-5, with 7 bases aligning to TRBD2. The DNA of the CDR3 is TGTGCCAGCAGCCAAGACCCCGGACTAGGTATGACCCAGTACTTC. Protein product: CASSQDPGLGMTQYF.